Sequencing of this TCR beta chain was carried out in a study of blood T cell repertoires in COVID-19. Study as a whole: Both acute and convalescent COVID-19 samples were obtained from the United States, Italy and Spain. From T cells, B-cell-depleted T cells, or PBMCs came the material, which was cDNA or gDNA.

The V and J ends lost 0 bases and 9 bases respectively, with 4 bases between them. The CDR3 length is 11 residues. The germline gives CDR1 SGHRS, CDR2 YFSETQ. As originally analysed: Scientists estimated how many nucleated cells there were by amplifying reference gene primers. This table comes from immunoSEQ multiplex PCR, and its TCRdb copy is limited to in-frame clones, with some not included. V and J calls and clone size are given by that table; D and trimming were obtained from the DNA. This sample yields approximately 220,000 clones, of which 70% to 90% are seen a single time; around 0.72% belongs to the top ten.

The specimen was peripheral blood. The J gene is TRBJ2-1, the V gene TRBV5-1; D gene uncertain. This clonotype originated in a man aged 35 to 55 with acute or convalescent COVID-19. The CDR3 DNA reads TGCGCCAGCAGCTTGGGGGCTGAGCAGTTCTTC. Amino acids: CASSLGAEQFF.